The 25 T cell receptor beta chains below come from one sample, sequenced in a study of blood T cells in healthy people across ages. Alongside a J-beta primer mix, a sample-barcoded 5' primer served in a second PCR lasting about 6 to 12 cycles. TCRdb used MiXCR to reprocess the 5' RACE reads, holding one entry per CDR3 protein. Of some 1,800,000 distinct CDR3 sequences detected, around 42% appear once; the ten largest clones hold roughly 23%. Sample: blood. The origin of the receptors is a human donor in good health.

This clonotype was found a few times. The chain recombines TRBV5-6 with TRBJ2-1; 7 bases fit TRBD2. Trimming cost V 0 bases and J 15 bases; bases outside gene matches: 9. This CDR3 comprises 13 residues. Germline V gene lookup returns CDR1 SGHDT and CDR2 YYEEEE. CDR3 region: CASSLESGGGRFF. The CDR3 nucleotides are TGTGCCAGCAGCTTGGAGTCGGGCGGGGGACGGTTCTTC.

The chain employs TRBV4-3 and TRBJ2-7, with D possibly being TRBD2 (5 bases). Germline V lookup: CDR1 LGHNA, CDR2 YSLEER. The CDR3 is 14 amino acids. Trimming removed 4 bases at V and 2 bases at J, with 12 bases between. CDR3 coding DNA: TGCGCCAGCAGCCCGGACTTCAATACCTACGAGCAGTACTTC. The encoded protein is CASSPDFNTYEQYF.

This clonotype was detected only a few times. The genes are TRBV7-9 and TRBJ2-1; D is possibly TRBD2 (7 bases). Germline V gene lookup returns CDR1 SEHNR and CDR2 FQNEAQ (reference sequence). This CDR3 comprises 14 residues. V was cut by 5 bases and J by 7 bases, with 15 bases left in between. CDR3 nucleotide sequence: TGTGCCAGCAGCCCCTTGGGGGGGCCTAATGAGCAGTTCTTC. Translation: CASSPLGGPNEQFF.

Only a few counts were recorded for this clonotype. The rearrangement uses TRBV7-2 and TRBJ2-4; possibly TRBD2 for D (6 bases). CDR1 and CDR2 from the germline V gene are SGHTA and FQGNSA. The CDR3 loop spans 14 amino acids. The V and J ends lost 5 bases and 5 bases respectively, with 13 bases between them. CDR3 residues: CASSHPRRENIQYF. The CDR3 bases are TGTGCCAGCAGCCATCCACGGAGGGAAAACATTCAGTACTTC.

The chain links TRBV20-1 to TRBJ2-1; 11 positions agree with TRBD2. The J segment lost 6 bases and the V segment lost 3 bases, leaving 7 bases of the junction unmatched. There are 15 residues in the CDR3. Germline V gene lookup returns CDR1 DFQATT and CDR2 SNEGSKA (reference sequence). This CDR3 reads CSARDSGGAGNEQFF. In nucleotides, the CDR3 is TGCAGTGCTAGGGATAGCGGGGGGGCCGGCAATGAGCAGTTCTTC.

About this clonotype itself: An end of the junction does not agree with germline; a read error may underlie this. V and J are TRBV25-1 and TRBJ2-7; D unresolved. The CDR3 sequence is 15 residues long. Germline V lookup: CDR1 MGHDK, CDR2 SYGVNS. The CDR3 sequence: CASSGNLASSYEQYF. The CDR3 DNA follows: TGTGCTAGCAGTGGAAATCTTGCTAGCTCCTACGAGCAGTACTTC.

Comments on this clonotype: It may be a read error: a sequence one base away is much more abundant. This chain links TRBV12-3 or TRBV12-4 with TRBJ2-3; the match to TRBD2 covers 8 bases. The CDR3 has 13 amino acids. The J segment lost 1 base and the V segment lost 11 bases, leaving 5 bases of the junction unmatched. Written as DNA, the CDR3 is TGTGCCTGCAATAGCGGGGGCACAGATACGCAGTATTTT. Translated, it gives CACNSGGTDTQYF.

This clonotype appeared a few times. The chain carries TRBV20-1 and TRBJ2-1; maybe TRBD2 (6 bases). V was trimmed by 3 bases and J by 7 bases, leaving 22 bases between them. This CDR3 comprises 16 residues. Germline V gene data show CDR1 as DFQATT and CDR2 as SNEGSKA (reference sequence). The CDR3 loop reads CSARPHGGTSLNEQFF. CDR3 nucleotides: TGCAGTGCTAGGCCACACGGAGGGACTTCCCTTAATGAGCAGTTCTTC.

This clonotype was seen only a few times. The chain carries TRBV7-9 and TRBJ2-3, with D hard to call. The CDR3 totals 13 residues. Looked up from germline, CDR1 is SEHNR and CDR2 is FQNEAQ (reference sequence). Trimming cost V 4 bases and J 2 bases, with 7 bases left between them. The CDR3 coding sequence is TGTGCCAGCAGCTCCGAAAACACAGATACGCAGTATTTT. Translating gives CASSSENTDTQYF.

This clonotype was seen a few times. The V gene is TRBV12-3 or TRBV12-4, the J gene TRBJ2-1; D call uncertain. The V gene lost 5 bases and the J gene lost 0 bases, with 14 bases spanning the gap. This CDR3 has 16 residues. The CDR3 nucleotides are TGTGCCAGCAGTCACCGGACGGCTGTCTCCTACAATGAGCAGTTCTTC. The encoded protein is CASSHRTAVSYNEQFF.

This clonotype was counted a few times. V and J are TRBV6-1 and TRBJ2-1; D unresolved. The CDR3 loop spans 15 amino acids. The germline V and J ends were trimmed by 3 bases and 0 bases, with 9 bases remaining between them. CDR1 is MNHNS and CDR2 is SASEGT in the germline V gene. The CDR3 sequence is CASSEGKDSYNEQFF. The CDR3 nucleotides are TGTGCCAGCAGTGAGGGGAAGGACTCCTACAATGAGCAGTTCTTC.

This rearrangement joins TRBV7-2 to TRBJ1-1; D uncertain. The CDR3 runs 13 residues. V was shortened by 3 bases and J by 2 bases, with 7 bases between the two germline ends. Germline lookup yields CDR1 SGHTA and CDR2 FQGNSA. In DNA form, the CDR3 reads TGTGCCAGCAGCTTCACAATTAACACTGAAGCTTTCTTT. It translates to CASSFTINTEAFF.

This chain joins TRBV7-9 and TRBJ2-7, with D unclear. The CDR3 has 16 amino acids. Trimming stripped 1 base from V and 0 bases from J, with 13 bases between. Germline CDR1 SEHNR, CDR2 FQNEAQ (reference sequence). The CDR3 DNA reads TGTGCCAGCAGCTTAGTCGGACCAAGGAGCTCCTACGAGCAGTACTTC. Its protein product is CASSLVGPRSSYEQYF.

The DNA for the CDR3 is TGCGCCAGCAGCTTGGGGTACCTGACTAAGAGCACAGATACGCAGTATTTT. Translated, it gives CASSLGYLTKSTDTQYF. The chain carries TRBV5-1 and TRBJ2-3, with D tentatively TRBD2 (5 bases). The V gene's germline CDR1 is SGHRS and CDR2 YFSETQ. V was trimmed by 0 bases and J by 0 bases, leaving 14 bases between them. This CDR3 has 17 residues.

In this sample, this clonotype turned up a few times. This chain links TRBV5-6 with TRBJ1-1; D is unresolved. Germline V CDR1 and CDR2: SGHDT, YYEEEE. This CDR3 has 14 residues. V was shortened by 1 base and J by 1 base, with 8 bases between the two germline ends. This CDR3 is CASSLRQKNTEAFF. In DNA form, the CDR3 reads TGTGCCAGCAGCTTGAGGCAGAAGAACACTGAAGCTTTCTTT.

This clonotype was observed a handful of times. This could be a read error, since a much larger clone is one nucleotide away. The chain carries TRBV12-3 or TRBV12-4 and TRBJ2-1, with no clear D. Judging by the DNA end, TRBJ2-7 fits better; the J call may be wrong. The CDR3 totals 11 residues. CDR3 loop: CASSVSNEQYF. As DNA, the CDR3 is TGTGCCAGCAGTGTGAGCAATGAGCAGTACTTC.

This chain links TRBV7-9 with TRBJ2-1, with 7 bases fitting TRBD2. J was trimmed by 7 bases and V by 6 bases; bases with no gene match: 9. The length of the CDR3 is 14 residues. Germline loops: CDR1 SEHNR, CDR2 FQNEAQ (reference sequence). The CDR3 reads CASRKPGLRNEQFF. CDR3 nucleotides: TGTGCCAGCAGGAAACCGGGACTAAGAAATGAGCAGTTCTTC.

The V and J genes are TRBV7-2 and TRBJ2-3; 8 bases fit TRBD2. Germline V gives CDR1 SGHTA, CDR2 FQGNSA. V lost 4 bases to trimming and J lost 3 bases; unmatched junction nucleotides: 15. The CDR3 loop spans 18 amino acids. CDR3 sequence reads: CASSSSGGLPGGTDTQYF. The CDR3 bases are TGTGCCAGCAGCTCCAGCGGGGGCCTCCCCGGAGGGACAGATACGCAGTATTTT. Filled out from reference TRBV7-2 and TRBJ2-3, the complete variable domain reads GAGVSQSPSNKVTEKGKDVELRCDPISGHTALYWYRQSLGQGLEFLIYFQGNSAPDKSGLPSDRFSAERTGGSVSTLTIQRTQQEDSAVYLCASSSSGGLPGGTDTQYFGPGTRLTVL.

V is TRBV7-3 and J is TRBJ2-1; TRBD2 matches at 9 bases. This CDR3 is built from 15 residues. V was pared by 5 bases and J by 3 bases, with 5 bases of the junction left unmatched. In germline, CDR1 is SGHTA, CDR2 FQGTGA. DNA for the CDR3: TGTGCCAGCAGCGTCCTTAGCGGGGGCTACAATGAGCAGTTCTTC. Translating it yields CASSVLSGGYNEQFF.

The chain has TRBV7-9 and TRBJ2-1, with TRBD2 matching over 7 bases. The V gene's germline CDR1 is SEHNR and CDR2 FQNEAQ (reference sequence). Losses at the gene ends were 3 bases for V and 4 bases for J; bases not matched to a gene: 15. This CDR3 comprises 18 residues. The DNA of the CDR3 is TGTGCCAGCAGCTTTTACAGCGGGGAGTCAACAGAATACAATGAGCAGTTCTTC. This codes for CASSFYSGESTEYNEQFF.

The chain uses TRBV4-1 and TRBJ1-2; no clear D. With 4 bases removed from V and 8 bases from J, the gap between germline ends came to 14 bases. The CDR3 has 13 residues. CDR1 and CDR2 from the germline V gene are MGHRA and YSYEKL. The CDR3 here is CASSPPREAGYTF. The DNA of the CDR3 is TGCGCCAGCAGCCCCCCGCGGGAGGCGGGCTACACCTTC.

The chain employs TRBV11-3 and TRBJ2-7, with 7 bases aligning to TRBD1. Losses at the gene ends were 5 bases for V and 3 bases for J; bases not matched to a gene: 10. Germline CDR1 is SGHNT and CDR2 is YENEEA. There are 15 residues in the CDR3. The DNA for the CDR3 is TGTGCCAGCAGCCCCCAGACAGGGATGCGCTACGAGCAGTACTTC. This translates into CASSPQTGMRYEQYF.

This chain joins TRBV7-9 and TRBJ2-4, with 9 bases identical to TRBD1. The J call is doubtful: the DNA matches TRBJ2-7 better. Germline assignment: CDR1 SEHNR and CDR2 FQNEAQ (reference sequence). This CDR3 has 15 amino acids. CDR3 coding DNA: TGTGCCAGCAGTAGCTTTCGGACAGGGGTCTACGAGCAGTACTTC. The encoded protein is CASSSFRTGVYEQYF.

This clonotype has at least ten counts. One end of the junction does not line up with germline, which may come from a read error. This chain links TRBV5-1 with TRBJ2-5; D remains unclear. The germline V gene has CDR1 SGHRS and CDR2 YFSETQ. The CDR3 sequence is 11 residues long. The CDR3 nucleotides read TGTGCCAGCAGCTTGTGGGAGACCCAGTACTTC. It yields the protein CASSLWETQYF.

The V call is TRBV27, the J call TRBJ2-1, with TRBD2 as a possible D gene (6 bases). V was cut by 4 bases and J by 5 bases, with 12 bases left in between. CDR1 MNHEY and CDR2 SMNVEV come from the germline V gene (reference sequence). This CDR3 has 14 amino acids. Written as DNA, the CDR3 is TGTGCCAGCAGTTGGGGGGTCCCAGACAATGAGCAGTTCTTC. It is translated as CASSWGVPDNEQFF.